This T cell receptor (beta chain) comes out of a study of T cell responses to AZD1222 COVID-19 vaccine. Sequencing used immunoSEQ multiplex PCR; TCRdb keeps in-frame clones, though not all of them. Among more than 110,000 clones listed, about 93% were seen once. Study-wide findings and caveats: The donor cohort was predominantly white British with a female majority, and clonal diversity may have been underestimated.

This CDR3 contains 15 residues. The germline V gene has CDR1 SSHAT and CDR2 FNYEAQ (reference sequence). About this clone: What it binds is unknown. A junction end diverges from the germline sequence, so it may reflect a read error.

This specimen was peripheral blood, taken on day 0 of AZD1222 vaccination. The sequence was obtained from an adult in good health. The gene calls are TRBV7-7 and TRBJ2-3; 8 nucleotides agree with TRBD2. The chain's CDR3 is CASSLGAGATDTQYF. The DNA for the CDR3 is TGTGCTAGCAGCTTAGGAGCGGGGGCCACAGATACGCAGTATTTT. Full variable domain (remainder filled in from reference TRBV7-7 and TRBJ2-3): GAGVSQSPRYKVTKRGQDVTLRCDPISSHATLYWYQQALGQGPEFLTYFNYEAQPDKSGLPSDRFSAERPEGSISTLTIQRTEQRDSAMYRCASSLGAGATDTQYFGPGTRLTVL.